This note documents a single T cell receptor (beta chain) sequence. The antigen is unknown. The data stem from a study of T cell responses to AZD1222 COVID-19 vaccine. Libraries were prepared by immunoSEQ multiplex PCR; TCRdb keeps only in-frame clonotypes and omits some of them. Of 150,000 to 200,000 clones in the sample, 85% to 95% were seen once. Regarding the study as a whole: In a largely white British group with more females than males, clonal diversity was possibly underestimated.

This CDR3 has 15 residues. CDR1 is ENHRY, CDR2 SYGVKD, per germline. Trimming shortened V by 3 bases and J by 5 bases, and 14 bases separated the two germline ends. The sequence was collected from an adult in good health. The sequences come from peripheral blood, collected on day 0 of AZD1222 vaccination. The rearrangement joins TRBV10-3 to TRBJ2-1; tentative D call: TRBD2 (5 bases). CDR3 region: CAISDSEWENNEQFF. The CDR3, as DNA: TGTGCCATCAGTGACTCGGAGTGGGAGAACAATGAGCAGTTCTTC.